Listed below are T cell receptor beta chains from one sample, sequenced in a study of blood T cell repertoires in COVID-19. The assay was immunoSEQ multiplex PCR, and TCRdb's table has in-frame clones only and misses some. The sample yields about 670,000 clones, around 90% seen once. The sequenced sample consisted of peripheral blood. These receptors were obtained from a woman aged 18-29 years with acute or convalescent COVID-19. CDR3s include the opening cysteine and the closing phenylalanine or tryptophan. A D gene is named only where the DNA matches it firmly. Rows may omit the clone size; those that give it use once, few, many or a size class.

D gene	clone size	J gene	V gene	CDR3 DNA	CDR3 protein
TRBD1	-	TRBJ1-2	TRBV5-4	TGTGCCAGCAGTAACGACAGGGGCTATGGCTACACCTTC	CASSNDRGYGYTF
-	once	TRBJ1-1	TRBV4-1	TGCGCCAGCAGCCAAGTGGGAGCCGTGAACACTGAAGCTTTCTTT	CASSQVGAVNTEAFF
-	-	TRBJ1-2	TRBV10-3	TGTGCCATCAGTGATGGAGGGACGACTTATGGCTACACCTTC	CAISDGGTTYGYTF
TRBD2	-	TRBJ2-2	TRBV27	TGTGCCAGCAGTCAAAGCGGGGGGGCAACCGGGGAGCTGTTTTTT	CASSQSGGATGELFF
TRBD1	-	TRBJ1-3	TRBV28	TGTGCCAGCAGTTTATTTTTTGGGACAGGGATTATTTGGGGTTTAAGTGGAAACACCATATATTTT	CASSLFFGTGIIWGLSGNTIYF
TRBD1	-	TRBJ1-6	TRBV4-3	TGCGCCAGCAGCCAAGTTATGGGGACAGACCGAAACTTTTATAATTCACCCCTCCACTTT	CASSQVMGTDRNFYNSPLHF
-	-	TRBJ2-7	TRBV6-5	TGTGCCAGCAGTCTTGGAGGGGCAGTCTCCTACGAGCAGTACTTC	CASSLGGAVSYEQYF
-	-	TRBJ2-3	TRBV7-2	TGTGCCAGCAGCGTAGCGCCAGGTCGTCCAGATACGCAGTATTTT	CASSVAPGRPDTQYF
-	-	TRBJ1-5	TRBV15	TGTGCCACCAGCCCGAGGGGAGGGTACGGCAATCAGCCCCAGCATTTT	CATSPRGGYGNQPQHF
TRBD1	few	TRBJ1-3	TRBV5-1	TGCGCCAGCAGCTTGGAGGACAGGGGAAACACCATATATTTT	CASSLEDRGNTIYF
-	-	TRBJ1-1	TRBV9	TGTGCCAGCAAGGAACCCGGGGGGACTGAAGCTTTCTTT	CASKEPGGTEAFF
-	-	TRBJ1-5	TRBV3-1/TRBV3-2	TGTGCCAGCAGCCAAGATCGCTCAGCCCAGCATTTT	CASSQDRSAQHF
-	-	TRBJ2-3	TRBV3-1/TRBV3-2	TGTGCCAGCAGCCCCGGCGGGACAGCCGGAGATACGCAGTATTTT	CASSPGGTAGDTQYF
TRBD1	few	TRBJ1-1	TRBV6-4	TGTGCCAGCAGTGAACAGGGGAGGAGCACTGAAGCTTTCTTT	CASSEQGRSTEAFF
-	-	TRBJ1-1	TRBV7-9	TGTGCCAGCAGCCCGCAAGACAGACACACTGAAGCTTTCTTT	CASSPQDRHTEAFF
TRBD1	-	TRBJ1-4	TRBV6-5	TGTGCCAGCAGTCTTGGACAGGGGGCTCGGGAAAAACTGTTTTTT	CASSLGQGAREKLFF
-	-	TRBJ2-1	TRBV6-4	TGTGCCAGCAGTGACGCTCAGGGTAACAATGAGCAGTTCTTC	CASSDAQGNNEQFF
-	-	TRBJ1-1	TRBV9	TGTGCCAGCTACCTAGGGAGGACTGAAGCTTTCTTT	CASYLGRTEAFF
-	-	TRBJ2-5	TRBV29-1	TGCAGCGTTGAGGAGGCTCCAGGAATGACCCAGTACTTC	CSVEEAPGMTQYF
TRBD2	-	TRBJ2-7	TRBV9	TGTGCCAGCAGCGGAGGACTAGCGGGGAGCTACGAGCAGTACTTC	CASSGGLAGSYEQYF
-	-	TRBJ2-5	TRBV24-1	TGTGCCACCAGTGATTTTGGGCCAGAAGAGACCCAGTACTTC	CATSDFGPEETQYF
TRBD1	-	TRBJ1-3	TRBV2	TGTGCCAGCGGCCGGGACAGGGGTCCATTGGGATCTGGAAACACCATATATTTT	CASGRDRGPLGSGNTIYF
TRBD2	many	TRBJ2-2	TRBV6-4	TGTGCCAGCAGCGCCGGGACTAGCGAGACAACCGGGGAGCTGTTTTTT	CASSAGTSETTGELFF
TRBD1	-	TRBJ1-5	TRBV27	TGTGCCAGCAGTTTGCTACAGGGGGCCCAGCCCCAGCATTTT	CASSLLQGAQPQHF
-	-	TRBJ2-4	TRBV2	TGTGCCAGTGCCGGGTTCCCAGCCAAAAACATTCAGTACTTC	CASAGFPAKNIQYF
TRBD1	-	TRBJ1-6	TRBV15	TGTGCCACCAGCAGAGATCCGCCCACCCAGGGGGCAGTTTCACCCCTCCACTTT	CATSRDPPTQGAVSPLHF
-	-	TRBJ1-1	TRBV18	TGTGCCAGCTCACCACCGGGAGGGGGCACTGAAGCTTTCTTT	CASSPPGGGTEAFF
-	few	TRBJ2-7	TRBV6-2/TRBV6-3	TGTGCCAGCAGTTACTCGATCAAGTTCCGGGTTGTTAAATCCTACGAGCAGTACTTC	CASSYSIKFRVVKSYEQYF
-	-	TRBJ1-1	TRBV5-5	TGTGCCAGCAGCCAACTCGGACAGTGGAACACTGAAGCTTTCTTT	CASSQLGQWNTEAFF